The next 5 T cell receptor beta chains were all read from a single sample in a study of read filtering for tumor transcriptome and immune sequencing. This library used about 400 ng RNA and molecular barcoded adaptors spanning alpha/delta and beta/gamma chains. Each CDR3 protein gets one entry after TCRdb re-called the reads with MiXCR. The sample shows more than 35,000 distinct CDR3 sequences, roughly 15% of them seen only once. Input material: a population of CD138-negative cells sorted from bone marrow. The receptors were gathered from a donor aged 40 or over with multiple myeloma.

This clonotype came up many times. This rearrangement joins TRBV20-1 to TRBJ2-3, with 7 positions matching TRBD2. V trimming: 7 bases; J trimming: 2 bases; junction bases outside the gene matches: 12. This CDR3 has 15 residues. The germline V gene encodes CDR1 DFQATT and CDR2 SNEGSKA (reference sequence). CDR3 in DNA: TGCAGTGTCAGGCGTCCAGCGGGATCCACAGATACGCAGTATTTT. Translation: CSVRRPAGSTDTQYF.

This clonotype has a handful of counts. The chain employs TRBV2 and TRBJ2-2; TRBD2 is a possible D gene (6 bases). Germline assignment: CDR1 SNHLY and CDR2 FYNNEI. Trimming took 9 bases from V and 1 from J, leaving 12 bases between them. This CDR3 is 14 amino acids long. The CDR3 DNA follows: TGTGCCAGTCGGGGACTTCGGAACACCGGGGAGCTGTTTTTT. Its protein product is CASRGLRNTGELFF.

In this sample, this clonotype turned up many times. CDR3 coding DNA: TGCAGTGCTAGAGGCGGTAGCGGGGGGAATGAGCAGTTCTTC. Translated, it gives CSARGGSGGNEQFF. The chain links TRBV20-1 to TRBJ2-1, with TRBD2 matching over 10 bases. The V gene end was trimmed by 1 base and the J gene end by 7 bases; junction bases not matched to a gene: 4. CDR1 is DFQATT, CDR2 SNEGSKA, per germline (reference sequence). The CDR3 is made up of 14 amino acids.

This clonotype has more than one count but fewer than ten. The chain uses TRBV7-6 and TRBJ2-7; 14 bases agree with TRBD2. The CDR3 has 18 residues. The J segment lost 1 base and the V segment lost 1 base, leaving 6 bases of the junction unmatched. Germline V gene sequence: CDR1 SGHVS, CDR2 FNYEAQ. CDR3 DNA: TGTGCCAGCAGCTTAGAGGGACTAGCGGGAGAGTTGTCCTACGAGCAGTACTTC. This translates into CASSLEGLAGELSYEQYF.

The table lists this clonotype with many counts. V gene TRBV29-1 combines with J gene TRBJ2-1; the match to TRBD2 covers 14 bases. The CDR3 totals 15 residues. The ends lost 7 bases at V and 8 bases at J; junction bases unmatched: 10. Germline V gene data show CDR1 as SQVTM and CDR2 as ANQGSEA. CDR3 DNA: TGCAGCGGGGCCGGGACTAGCGGGAGAACGGATGAGCAGTTCTTC. Amino acids: CSGAGTSGRTDEQFF.